The present TCR beta chain was sequenced within a study of T cell responses to AZD1222 COVID-19 vaccine. Produced via immunoSEQ multiplex PCR; TCRdb's table is partial and in-frame only. This sample yields around 130,000 clones, of which 86% are seen a single time; roughly 12% belongs to the top ten. Germline V CDR1 and CDR2: MNHEY, SVGEGT. Trimming cost V 1 base and J 1 base, with 23 bases left between them. The CDR3 is 20 residues long. The J gene is TRBJ2-4, the V gene TRBV6-2 or TRBV6-3; possibly TRBD1 for D (5 bases). Sequences were derived from peripheral blood, sampled on day 0 of AZD1222 vaccination. This TCR came from an adult in good health. CDR3 residues: CASSYFRVPPRFFAKNIQYF. Written as DNA, the CDR3 is TGTGCCAGCAGTTACTTCAGGGTGCCTCCCCGGTTTTTTGCCAAAAACATTCAGTACTTC.